This T cell receptor (beta chain) was sequenced in a study of regulatory T cells in long-lasting Graves disease. TCR beta libraries were built with iRepertoire HTBI primers and Arm-PCR of CDR3 regions. TCRdb re-analysed the multiplex PCR reads in MiXCR, keeping a single row per CDR3 protein. The sample has around 420,000 distinct CDR3 sequences; about 16% are singletons. Stated time point: newly diagnosed GD, antithyroid drugs for less than 3 months. PBMC RNA served as the TCR library source. Peripheral blood, around 10 milliliters of it, was drawn into EDTA tubes. To note about this clonotype: What it binds is unknown.

CDR1 is SEHNR, CDR2 FQNEAQ, per germline (reference sequence). Trimming left V 5 bases short and J 6 bases short, with 22 bases between. This CDR3 is built from 17 residues. Whole-study findings and limits: Only a small sample size was used, which may have cut accuracy.

The rearrangement joins TRBV7-9 to TRBJ2-2, with D perhaps matching TRBD2 (7 bases). The receptor was derived from a female donor with Graves disease. The specimen comprised peripheral blood mononuclear cells (PBMCs), sampled at new diagnosis, from a patient treated with antithyroid drugs. The CDR3 DNA follows: TGTGCCAGCAGCCCGGAATGGGGGCGGGAGTCCGCCGGGGAGCTGTTTTTT. Translating it yields CASSPEWGRESAGELFF.